The 22 T cell receptor beta chains below come from one sample, sequenced in a study of long-term antiretroviral therapy in people with HIV. Samples were assayed with immunoSEQ v3.0 at survey level. Only in-frame clones appear in the TCRdb table, and some are missing; sequencing was by immunoSEQ multiplex PCR. The sample records 30,000 or so clones, nearly 95% being singletons. This sample comprised unsorted PBMCs, obtained about 6.5 years after starting antiretroviral therapy. These receptor sequences come from a woman between 40 and 55 years old with HIV.

The CDR3, as DNA: TGCGCCAGCAGCCTATATCAGGGAACGGCGAACACCGGGGAGCTGTTTTTT. It encodes CASSLYQGTANTGELFF. The chain couples TRBV4-3 to TRBJ2-2; possible D gene TRBD1, 5 bases. The CDR3 length is 17 residues. Deletions cut 4 bases from V and 0 bases from J, with 15 bases between. Germline V gene data show CDR1 as LGHNA and CDR2 as YSLEER.

The rearrangement joins TRBV27 to TRBJ2-7; 8 bases fit TRBD2. CDR3 size: 16 residues. Germline CDR1 reads MNHEY; CDR2 reads SMNVEV (reference sequence). V trimming: 5 bases; J trimming: 2 bases; junction bases outside the gene matches: 11. DNA of the CDR3: TGTGCCAGCAGTCCATCGGCGGGGGGAAAAACCTACGAGCAGTACTTC. Its translation: CASSPSAGGKTYEQYF.

The chain carries TRBV9 and TRBJ1-3; D remains unclear. The CDR3 sequence is 13 residues long. CDR1 and CDR2 from the germline V gene are SGDLS and YYNGEE. Between the trimmed V and J ends, which lost 5 bases and 8 bases, there was a span of 14 bases. The CDR3 loop is CASRKPPSDTIYF. DNA for the CDR3: TGTGCCAGCAGAAAGCCACCGTCGGACACCATATATTTT.

The chain couples TRBV20-1 to TRBJ2-3; unclear D gene. V was pared by 3 bases and J by 4 bases, with 5 bases between. CDR3 size: 11 residues. Germline V gene lookup returns CDR1 DFQATT and CDR2 SNEGSKA (reference sequence). The CDR3 here is CSASQSDTQYF. The CDR3 DNA reads as TGCAGTGCTAGTCAGTCAGATACGCAGTATTTT.

V is TRBV4-3 and J is TRBJ2-3; 13 bases match TRBD2. V was clipped by 4 bases and J by 0 bases; unmatched bases: 10. Germline loops: CDR1 LGHNA, CDR2 YSLEER. This CDR3 is built from 19 residues. The CDR3 loop is CASSRHKTSGGPSTDTQYF. The CDR3 bases are TGCGCCAGCAGCCGGCACAAGACTAGCGGGGGGCCGAGCACAGATACGCAGTATTTT.

V and J are TRBV9 and TRBJ1-5; 7 bases match TRBD1. V was clipped by 2 bases and J by 7 bases; unmatched bases: 6. The germline V gene encodes CDR1 SGDLS and CDR2 YYNGEE. This CDR3 spans 14 amino acids. CDR3 loop: CASSVGTVKQPQHF. CDR3 DNA: TGTGCCAGCAGCGTGGGGACAGTAAAACAGCCCCAGCATTTT.

The chain employs TRBV2 and TRBJ1-4; TRBD1 matches 8 bases. With 6 bases clipped from V and 6 bases from J, the junction kept 9 bases outside the gene matches. Germline CDR1 and CDR2: SNHLY and FYNNEI. There are 15 residues in the CDR3. CDR3 bases: TGTGCCAGCAGCCCGACAGGGGCCGGCTATGAAAAACTGTTTTTT. Translating gives CASSPTGAGYEKLFF. Full variable domain (remainder filled in from reference TRBV2 and TRBJ1-4): EPEVTQTPSHQVTQMGQEVILRCVPISNHLYFYWYRQILGQKVEFLVSFYNNEISEKSEIFDDQFSVERPDGSNFTLKIRSTKLEDSAMYFCASSPTGAGYEKLFFGSGTQLSVL.

This sequence joins TRBV25-1 and TRBJ2-2; D might be TRBD1 or TRBD2, each matching 5 bases. V gave up 0 bases and J gave up 1 base, with 12 bases separating them. Germline assignment: CDR1 MGHDK and CDR2 SYGVNS. There are 17 residues in the CDR3. DNA for the CDR3: TGTGCCAGCAGTGAATATGAGGGGCGCTTGAACACCGGGGAGCTGTTTTTT. Protein: CASSEYEGRLNTGELFF.

The rearrangement uses TRBV18 and TRBJ2-2; 8 bases align to TRBD1. This CDR3 has 17 amino acids. The germline V gene has CDR1 KGHSH and CDR2 LQKENI. J lost 0 bases, V lost 4 bases, and 7 bases had no gene match. The CDR3 loop is CASSRTMGQANTGELFF. Here the CDR3 DNA reads TGTGCCAGCTCACGTACCATGGGACAGGCGAACACCGGGGAGCTGTTTTTT.

The chain uses TRBV7-9 and TRBJ2-5; 10 nucleotides agree with TRBD2. The V gene end was trimmed by 3 bases and the J gene end by 4 bases; junction bases not matched to a gene: 8. This CDR3 is 16 amino acids long. Germline CDR1 is SEHNR and CDR2 is FQNEAQ (reference sequence). The CDR3 sequence: CASSFTSGNSGETQYF. CDR3 bases: TGTGCCAGCAGCTTTACTAGCGGGAATTCTGGAGAGACCCAGTACTTC.

CDR3 nucleotide sequence: TGTGCCAGTAGAGGTGAAGTTTTGAACACTGAAGCTTTCTTT. This codes for CASRGEVLNTEAFF. The chain recombines TRBV6-1 with TRBJ1-1; D unresolved. Germline V lookup: CDR1 MNHNS, CDR2 SASEGT. This CDR3 spans 14 amino acids. V was pared by 9 bases and J by 0 bases, with 14 bases between.

V and J are TRBV7-8 and TRBJ2-5, with 11 positions matching TRBD2. CDR3 length: 14 amino acids. The J segment lost 7 bases and the V segment lost 1 base, leaving 2 bases of the junction unmatched. Germline V gene sequence: CDR1 SGHVS, CDR2 FQNEAQ. The CDR3 DNA reads TGTGCCAGCAGCTTAGATGGACTAGCGGGGACCCAGTACTTC. Translating gives CASSLDGLAGTQYF.

This chain links TRBV9 with TRBJ2-4; D not resolved. CDR1 and CDR2 (germline): SGDLS, YYNGEE. The length of the CDR3 is 16 residues. Deletions cut 3 bases from V and 2 bases from J, with 15 bases between. CDR3 region: CASSASTAGPKNIQYF. CDR3 DNA: TGTGCCAGCAGCGCGTCCACAGCTGGGCCCAAAAACATTCAGTACTTC.

This rearrangement joins TRBV30 to TRBJ1-1; D is uncertain. The CDR3 has 12 amino acids. V dropped 3 bases and J dropped 1 base, with 6 bases sitting between them. In germline, CDR1 is GTSNPN, CDR2 SVGIG (reference sequence). The CDR3 DNA reads as TGTGCCTGGAGCATGCGGAACACTGAAGCTTTCTTT. It translates to CAWSMRNTEAFF.

The chain combines TRBV30 with TRBJ2-6, with unresolved D. Trimming pared 1 base from V and 4 bases from J, leaving 8 bases between. This CDR3 is 14 amino acids long. Germline V gives CDR1 GTSNPN, CDR2 SVGIG (reference sequence). The CDR3 protein is CAWSGQEGANVLTF. CDR3 bases: TGTGCCTGGAGTGGTCAGGAAGGGGCCAACGTCCTGACTTTC.

In nucleotides, the CDR3 is TGTGCCAGTAACAGGGGGACAATGAACACTGAAGCTTTCTTT. Translating gives CASNRGTMNTEAFF. The V gene is TRBV6-5, the J gene TRBJ1-1, with TRBD1 matching over 8 bases. The trim removed 9 bases at V and 0 bases at J, leaving 6 bases unmatched. Germline V gene lookup returns CDR1 MNHEY and CDR2 SVGAGI. This CDR3 has 14 residues.

This chain connects TRBV11-3 to TRBJ1-5, with a tentative D call TRBD1 (6 bases). Trimming shortened V by 4 bases and J by 4 bases, and 17 bases separated the two germline ends. The CDR3 covers 16 residues. The V gene's germline CDR1 is SGHNT and CDR2 YENEEA. Here the CDR3 DNA reads TGTGCCAGCAGCTCCCCGAAGGGGGTGGGTAATCAGCCCCAGCATTTT. It specifies CASSSPKGVGNQPQHF.

The chain has TRBV6-1 and TRBJ1-5, with D tentatively TRBD1 (5 bases). V was shortened by 7 bases and J by 6 bases, with 16 bases between the two germline ends. Per the germline V gene, CDR1 is MNHNS and CDR2 is SASEGT. There are 14 residues in the CDR3. In DNA form, the CDR3 reads TGTGCCAGCACCATACAGGACGGGGGTCAGCCCCAGCATTTT. Translation: CASTIQDGGQPQHF.

This chain links TRBV30 with TRBJ1-2; the match to TRBD1 covers 10 bases. This CDR3 region has 14 residues. The junction had 3 bases not matched to a gene; V was cut back by 3 bases and J by 2 bases. Germline-derived CDR1 and CDR2 are GTSNPN and SVGIG (reference sequence). The CDR3 reads CAWRGQGHNYGYTF. The CDR3 DNA is TGTGCCTGGAGGGGACAGGGGCACAACTATGGCTACACCTTC.

The V gene is TRBV4-3, the J gene TRBJ1-1; D remains unclear. CDR3 size: 14 residues. V lost 0 bases and J lost 2, with 7 bases in between. The germline V gene has CDR1 LGHNA and CDR2 YSLEER. The CDR3 DNA reads TGCGCCAGCAGCCAAGATCCACGTAACACTGAAGCTTTCTTT. It encodes CASSQDPRNTEAFF.

For the CDR3, the DNA is TGTGCCACCGAACCAGGGACAGGGAAAACTCATACGCAGTATTTT. This encodes CATEPGTGKTHTQYF. The V and J genes are TRBV6-5 and TRBJ2-3, with 9 bases fitting TRBD1. The germline CDR1 and CDR2 sequences are MNHEY and SVGAGI. Trimming took 10 bases from V and 7 from J; bases not matched to a gene: 15. The CDR3 extends over 15 amino acids.

The chain recombines TRBV19 with TRBJ1-5, with 8 positions matching TRBD1. The length of the CDR3 is 16 residues. Trimming took 3 bases from V and 7 from J; bases not matched to a gene: 11. Germline assignment: CDR1 LNHDA and CDR2 SQIVND (reference sequence). Here the CDR3 reads CASSMGQEGAGQPQHF. The DNA of the CDR3 is TGTGCCAGTAGTATGGGACAGGAGGGGGCCGGGCAGCCCCAGCATTTT.